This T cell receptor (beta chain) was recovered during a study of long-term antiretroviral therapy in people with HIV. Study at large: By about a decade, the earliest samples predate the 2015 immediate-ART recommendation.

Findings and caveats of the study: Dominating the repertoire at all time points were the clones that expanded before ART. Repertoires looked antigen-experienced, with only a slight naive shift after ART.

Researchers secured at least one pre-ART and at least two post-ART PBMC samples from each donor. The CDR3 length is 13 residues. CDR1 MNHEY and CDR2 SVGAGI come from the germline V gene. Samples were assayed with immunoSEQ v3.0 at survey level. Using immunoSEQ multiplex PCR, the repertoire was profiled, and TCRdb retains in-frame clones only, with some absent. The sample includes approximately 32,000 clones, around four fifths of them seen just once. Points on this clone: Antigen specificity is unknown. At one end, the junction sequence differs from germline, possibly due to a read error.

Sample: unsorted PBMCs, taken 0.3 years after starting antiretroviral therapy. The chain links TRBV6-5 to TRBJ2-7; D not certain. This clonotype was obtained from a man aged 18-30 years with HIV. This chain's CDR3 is CASSYYSSYEQYF. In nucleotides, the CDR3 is TGTGCCAGCAGCTACTATAGCTCCTACGAGCAGTACTTC.